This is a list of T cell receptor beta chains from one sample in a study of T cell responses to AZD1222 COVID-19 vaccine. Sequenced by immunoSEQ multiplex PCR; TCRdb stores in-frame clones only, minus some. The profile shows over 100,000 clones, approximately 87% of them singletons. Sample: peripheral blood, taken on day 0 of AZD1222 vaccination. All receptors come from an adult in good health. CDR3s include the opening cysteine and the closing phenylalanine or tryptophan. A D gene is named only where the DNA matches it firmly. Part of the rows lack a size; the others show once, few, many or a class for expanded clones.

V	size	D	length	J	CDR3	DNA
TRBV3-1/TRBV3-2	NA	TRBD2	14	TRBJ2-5	CASILAGGQETQYF	TGTGCCAGCATCTTGGCGGGGGGGCAAGAGACCCAGTACTTC
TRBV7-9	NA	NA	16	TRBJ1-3	CASSFWGGETGNTIYF	TGTGCCAGCAGCTTTTGGGGGGGTGAGACTGGAAACACCATATATTTT
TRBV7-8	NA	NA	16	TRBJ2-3	CASSEAQRASTDTQYF	TGTGCCAGCAGCGAAGCTCAGAGGGCTTCCACAGATACGCAGTATTTT
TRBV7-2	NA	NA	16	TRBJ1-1	CASSSTAQGTTTEAFF	TGTGCCAGCAGCTCAACAGCACAGGGAACCACCACTGAAGCTTTCTTT
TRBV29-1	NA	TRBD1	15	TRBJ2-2	CSVEDRGTGSGELFF	TGCAGCGTTGAAGATCGGGGGACAGGGTCCGGGGAGCTGTTTTTT
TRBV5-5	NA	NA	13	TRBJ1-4	CASSPIPNEKLFF	TGTGCCAGCAGCCCGATCCCTAATGAAAAACTGTTTTTT
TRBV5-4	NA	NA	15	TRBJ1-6	CASSIDAVTGSPLHF	TGTGCCAGCAGCATCGACGCAGTTACAGGTTCACCCCTCCACTTT
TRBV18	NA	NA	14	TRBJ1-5	CASSPSDGDQPQHF	TGTGCCAGCTCACCCTCGGACGGAGATCAGCCCCAGCATTTT
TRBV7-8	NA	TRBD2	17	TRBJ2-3	CASSPRLTSGVTDTQYF	TGTGCCAGCAGCCCACGCCTAACTAGCGGGGTCACAGATACGCAGTATTTT
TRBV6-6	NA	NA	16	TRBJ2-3	CASSYSNPGHLDTQYF	TGTGCCAGCAGTTACTCGAACCCCGGACACTTAGATACGCAGTATTTT
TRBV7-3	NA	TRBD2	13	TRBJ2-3	CASSLREGDTQYF	TGTGCCAGCAGCTTAAGGGAGGGAGATACGCAGTATTTT
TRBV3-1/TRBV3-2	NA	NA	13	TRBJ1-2	CASSLLRTDGYTF	TGTGCCAGCAGCCTGCTTCGGACAGATGGCTACACCTTC
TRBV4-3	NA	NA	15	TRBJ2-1	CASSQDLSSYNEQFF	TGCGCCAGCAGCCAAGACTTGTCCTCCTACAATGAGCAGTTCTTC
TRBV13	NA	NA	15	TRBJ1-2	CASSLWTVDVYGYTF	TGTGCCAGCAGCTTATGGACAGTGGACGTCTATGGCTACACCTTC
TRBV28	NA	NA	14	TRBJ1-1	CASGMGGSNTEAFF	TGTGCCAGCGGCATGGGGGGGTCTAACACTGAAGCTTTCTTT
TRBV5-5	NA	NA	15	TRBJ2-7	CASSLGPRDSYEQYF	TGTGCCAGCAGCTTGGGACCGCGGGACAGCTACGAGCAGTACTTC
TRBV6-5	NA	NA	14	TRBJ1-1	CASSYLQSNTEAFF	TGTGCCAGCAGTTACCTACAATCGAACACTGAAGCTTTCTTT
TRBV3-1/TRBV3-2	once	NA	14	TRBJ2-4	CASSQAIQGGIQYF	TGTGCCAGCAGCCAAGCGATCCAGGGAGGCATTCAGTACTTC
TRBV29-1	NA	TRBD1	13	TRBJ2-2	CSGGQPNTGELFF	TGCAGCGGGGGACAGCCGAACACCGGGGAGCTGTTTTTT
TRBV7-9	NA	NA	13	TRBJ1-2	CASSLAGGVGYTF	TGTGCCAGCAGCTTAGCAGGGGGAGTAGGCTACACCTTC
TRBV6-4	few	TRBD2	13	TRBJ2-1	CASSRGGRNEQFF	TGTGCCAGCAGTCGGGGGGGCCGCAATGAGCAGTTCTTC
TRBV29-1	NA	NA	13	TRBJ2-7	CSVGQINSYEQYF	TGCAGCGTTGGACAGATAAACTCCTACGAGCAGTACTTC
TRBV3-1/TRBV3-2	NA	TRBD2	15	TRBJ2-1	CASSQVQTSVNEQFF	TGTGCCAGCAGCCAAGTGCAGACTAGCGTCAATGAGCAGTTCTTC
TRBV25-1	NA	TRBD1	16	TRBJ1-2	CASSDGPGQGRYGYTF	TGTGCCAGCAGTGACGGGCCGGGACAGGGCCGCTATGGCTACACCTTC
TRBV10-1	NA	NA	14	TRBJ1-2	CASSDTPPDYGYTF	TGCGCCAGCAGTGATACCCCCCCTGACTATGGCTACACCTTC
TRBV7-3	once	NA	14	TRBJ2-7	CASSLGQGGYEQYF	TGTGCCAGCAGCTTAGGCCAGGGTGGCTACGAGCAGTACTTC
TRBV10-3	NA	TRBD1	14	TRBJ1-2	CAISAGGEGYGYTF	TGTGCCATCAGTGCAGGGGGAGAGGGTTATGGCTACACCTTC
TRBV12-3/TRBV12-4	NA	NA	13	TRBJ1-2	CASSLDRPYGYTF	TGTGCCAGCAGTTTAGACAGGCCGTATGGCTACACCTTC
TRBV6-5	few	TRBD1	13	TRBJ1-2	CASGRTGLYGYTF	TGTGCCAGCGGAAGGACAGGACTCTATGGCTACACCTTC
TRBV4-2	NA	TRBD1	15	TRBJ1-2	CASSQEQGEVYGYTF	TGTGCCAGCAGCCAAGAACAGGGGGAAGTCTATGGCTACACCTTC
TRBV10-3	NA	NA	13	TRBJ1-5	CAISGDGNQPQHF	TGTGCCATCAGTGGGGACGGGAATCAGCCCCAGCATTTT
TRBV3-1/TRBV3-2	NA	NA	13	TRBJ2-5	CASSPLGSATQYF	TGTGCCAGCAGCCCCCTCGGGTCCGCGACCCAGTACTTC
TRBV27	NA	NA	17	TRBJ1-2	CASSLFGASGSVGGYTF	TGTGCCAGCAGTTTATTCGGGGCGTCAGGTTCGGTGGGTGGCTACACCTTC
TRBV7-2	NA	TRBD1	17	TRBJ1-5	CASSLGGGTGVNQPQHF	TGTGCCAGCAGCTTAGGGGGCGGGACAGGGGTCAATCAGCCCCAGCATTTT
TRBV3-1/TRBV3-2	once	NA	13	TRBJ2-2	CASSQVYDGELFF	TGTGCCAGCAGCCAAGTGTATGACGGGGAGCTGTTTTTT
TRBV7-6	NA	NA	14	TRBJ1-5	CASSLYSESQPQHF	TGTGCCAGCAGCTTATATTCCGAAAGTCAGCCCCAGCATTTT
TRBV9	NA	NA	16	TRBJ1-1	CASSVRGFGSNTEAFF	TGTGCCAGCAGCGTAAGGGGCTTTGGGTCGAACACTGAAGCTTTCTTT
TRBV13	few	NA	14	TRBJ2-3	CASSFVGDTDTQYF	TGTGCCAGCAGCTTTGTAGGGGACACAGATACGCAGTATTTT
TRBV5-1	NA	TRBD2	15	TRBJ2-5	CASSVGLAGAETQYF	TGCGCCAGCAGCGTGGGACTAGCGGGGGCCGAGACCCAGTACTTC
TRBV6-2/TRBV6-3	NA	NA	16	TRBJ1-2	CASSYYGSLEVYGYTF	TGTGCCAGCAGTTACTATGGTTCCCTCGAAGTCTATGGCTACACCTTC
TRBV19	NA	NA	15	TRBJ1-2	CASTTGGPDRYGYTF	TGTGCCAGTACCACAGGCGGCCCTGACCGCTATGGCTACACCTTC
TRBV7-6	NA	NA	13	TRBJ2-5	CASTQGPGRGQYF	TGTGCCAGCACCCAGGGGCCCGGACGGGGCCAGTACTTC
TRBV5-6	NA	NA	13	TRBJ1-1	CASSRTENTEAFF	TGTGCCAGCAGTCGGACAGAGAACACTGAAGCTTTCTTT
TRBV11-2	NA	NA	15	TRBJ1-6	CASSSELHYNSPLHF	TGTGCCAGCAGCTCGGAGTTACACTATAATTCACCCCTCCACTTT
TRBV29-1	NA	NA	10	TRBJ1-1	CSVETYEAFF	TGCAGCGTTGAGACATATGAAGCTTTCTTT
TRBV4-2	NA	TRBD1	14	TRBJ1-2	CASSQPQGDYGYTF	TGTGCCAGCAGCCAGCCACAGGGGGACTATGGCTACACCTTC
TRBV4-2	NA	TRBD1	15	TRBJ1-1	CASSTRPGQGASAFF	TGTGCCAGCAGCACCCGACCGGGACAGGGGGCGAGCGCTTTCTTT